The 14 T cell receptor beta chains below come from one sample, sequenced in a study of blood T cell repertoires in COVID-19 (dated by TCRdb to 2018 to 2020). The library was made by the immunoSEQ multiplex PCR assay. Held by TCRdb, this immuneACCESS table contains in-frame sequences only and omits some clones. Under half of the omission traces to an unresolved V gene where checked; the cause of the rest is unknown. The sample table contains over 300,000 clones; only one count was recorded for roughly 90% of them. The ten largest clonotypes hold 0.9% to 1% of the sample. The source material was PBMCs or T cells enriched from blood (not recorded which). The receptors here all came from a woman in her twenties or thirties with acute COVID-19.

The chain links TRBV10-3 to TRBJ1-5, with D possibly matching TRBD1 (5 bases). CDR1 is ENHRY, CDR2 SYGVKD, per germline. Trimming took off 0 bases at V and 2 bases at J, with 8 bases between the two ends. The CDR3 sequence is 15 residues long. The CDR3 loop is CAISESRAGNQPQHF. The CDR3 DNA reads TGTGCCATCAGTGAGTCCAGGGCGGGCAATCAGCCCCAGCATTTT.

This chain joins TRBV2 and TRBJ1-5; D unresolved. Germline V lookup: CDR1 SNHLY, CDR2 FYNNEI. The CDR3 runs to 14 residues. Trimming stripped 2 bases from V and 11 bases from J, with 16 bases between. The CDR3 here is CASSETTTALAQHF. The CDR3 DNA reads as TGTGCCAGCAGTGAAACCACTACTGCTCTGGCCCAGCATTTT.

The V call is TRBV6-5, the J call TRBJ2-1, with 7 bases fitting TRBD1. Germline values: CDR1 MNHEY, CDR2 SVGAGI. With 5 bases clipped from V and 7 bases from J, the junction kept 11 bases outside the gene matches. The CDR3 is made up of 15 amino acids. CDR3 region: CASSPGTVMWNEQFF. CDR3 in DNA: TGTGCCAGCAGTCCCGGGACAGTTATGTGGAATGAGCAGTTCTTC.

This clone was observed a few times. The V call is TRBV7-8, the J call TRBJ1-2; 12 positions agree with TRBD1. This CDR3 has 16 residues. CDR1 and CDR2 from the germline V gene are SGHVS and FQNEAQ. The ends lost 5 bases at V and 3 bases at J; junction bases unmatched: 7. CDR3 amino acids: CASSPGTGGADYGYTF. DNA for the CDR3: TGTGCCAGCAGCCCGGGGACAGGGGGCGCGGACTATGGCTACACCTTC.

The chain links TRBV27 to TRBJ1-4; TRBD1 matches at 7 bases. This CDR3 region has 20 residues. The V gene's germline CDR1 is MNHEY and CDR2 SMNVEV (reference sequence). The V segment lost 5 bases and the J segment 8 bases; nucleotides outside the gene matches: 26. The CDR3 bases are TGTGCCAGCAGTCCTACACGACCGTACCTTCGACAGGGCCAAAGAGAAAAACTGTTTTTT. Translated, it gives CASSPTRPYLRQGQREKLFF.

Written as DNA, the CDR3 is TGTGCCAGCAGCCCATCCCTAGCGGGGGCATATGGAGATACGCAGTATTTT. This encodes CASSPSLAGAYGDTQYF. V is TRBV9 and J is TRBJ2-3; the match to TRBD2 covers 10 bases. The CDR3 covers 17 residues. The trim removed 4 bases at V and 5 bases at J, leaving 13 bases unmatched. Germline loops: CDR1 SGDLS, CDR2 YYNGEE. Together with reference TRBV9 and TRBJ2-3, the CDR3 gives the full variable domain: DSGVTQTPKHLITATGQRVTLRCSPRSGDLSVYWYQQSLDQGLQFLIQYYNGEERAKGNILERFSAQQFPDLHSELNLSSLELGDSALYFCASSPSLAGAYGDTQYFGPGTRLTVL.

The chain's CDR3 is CASSQDRGGAAGELFF. For the CDR3, the DNA is TGCGCCAGCAGCCAAGATAGAGGGGGGGCCGCTGGGGAGCTGTTTTTT. V and J are TRBV4-1 and TRBJ2-2, with D perhaps TRBD2 (7 bases). V lost 0 bases to trimming and J lost 8 bases, with 16 bases between them. The germline CDR1 and CDR2 sequences are MGHRA and YSYEKL. The CDR3 has 16 residues.

A word on this clone: At one end, the junction sequence differs from germline, possibly due to a read error. The V and J genes are TRBV5-8 and TRBJ1-1, with TRBD1 matching 10 bases. Germline V gene sequence: CDR1 SGHTS, CDR2 YDEGEE. CDR3 length: 17 residues. The CDR3 nucleotides are TGTGCCAGCACCTTGAACCGGGACAGGGGCCGAATCACTGAAGCTTTCTTT. Translated: CASTLNRDRGRITEAFF.

The CDR3 bases are TGCGCCAGCAGCCCCGACAGGGATCAGCCCCAGCATTTT. As protein: CASSPDRDQPQHF. The chain combines TRBV5-1 with TRBJ1-5; 7 nucleotides agree with TRBD1. This CDR3 is 13 amino acids long. Germline CDR1 reads SGHRS; CDR2 reads YFSETQ. Trimming cost V 4 bases and J 5 bases; bases outside gene matches: 3.

The chain couples TRBV27 to TRBJ1-4, with D maybe TRBD1 (6 bases). Germline CDR1 is MNHEY and CDR2 is SMNVEV (reference sequence). The CDR3 spans 15 residues. Trimming pared 5 bases from V and 0 bases from J, leaving 10 bases between. The CDR3 bases are TGTGCCAGCAGTATTGGACAGACAACTAATGAAAAACTGTTTTTT. As protein: CASSIGQTTNEKLFF.

This clone appeared once. The CDR3 nucleotides read TGCGCCAGCAGCCCTGGACAGTTCTCCTACGAGCAGTACTTC. Translating gives CASSPGQFSYEQYF. The rearrangement joins TRBV5-1 to TRBJ2-7, with a tentative D call TRBD1 (6 bases). V gave up 4 bases and J gave up 0 bases, with 11 bases separating them. The CDR3 consists of 14 residues. Per the germline V gene, CDR1 is SGHRS and CDR2 is YFSETQ.

The CDR3 nucleotides read TGCAGCGTTGATGGGGGACAGGGGGCTTTCTTT. This encodes CSVDGGQGAFF. The chain recombines TRBV29-1 with TRBJ1-1, with 10 bases that match TRBD1. This CDR3 is 11 amino acids long. Trimming took 3 bases from V and 11 from J; bases not matched to a gene: 3. Germline V gene data show CDR1 as SQVTM and CDR2 as ANQGSEA.

The genes are TRBV5-4 and TRBJ2-1; weak D call: TRBD2 (5 bases). CDR1 is SGHNT, CDR2 YYREEE, per germline (reference sequence). V dropped 1 base and J dropped 6 bases, with 14 bases sitting between them. CDR3 size: 15 residues. The CDR3 region has the DNA TGTGCCAGCAGCTTGCCCGGGGTGCCTCCCAATGAGCAGTTCTTC. It encodes CASSLPGVPPNEQFF.

There are a few counts of this clone. The chain recombines TRBV5-6 with TRBJ1-1; D unclear. The germline gives CDR1 SGHDT, CDR2 YYEEEE. The CDR3 runs 14 residues. V was pared by 0 bases and J by 10 bases, with 16 bases between. The CDR3 DNA follows: TGTGCCAGCAGCTTGGTGTCGAAACGGTTTTTAGCTTTCTTT. Its translation: CASSLVSKRFLAFF.